Listed below are T cell receptor beta chains from one sample, sequenced in a study of blood T cell repertoires in COVID-19. Assay: immunoSEQ multiplex PCR; the TCRdb copy retains only in-frame clones and omits some. The sample records some 70,000 clones, 65% to 90% being singletons. The sequenced material came from peripheral blood. The receptors stem from an older man with acute or convalescent COVID-19. Both conserved end residues are part of each CDR3. The D gene is left open where the match is weak. Some rows mark clone size as missing; the rest say once, few, many or name a class of expanded clone.

CDR3 protein | CDR3 DNA | V gene | D gene | CDR3 length | clone size | J gene
CASSLQQGAEAFF | TGTGCCAGCAGTTTACAACAGGGGGCTGAAGCTTTCTTT | TRBV12-3/TRBV12-4 | TRBD1 | 13 | . | TRBJ1-1
CASSLEGQGLGGYTF | TGCGCCAGCAGCTTGGAGGGACAGGGCCTGGGAGGCTACACCTTC | TRBV5-1 | TRBD1 | 15 | . | TRBJ1-2
CASSFASGMYEQYF | TGTGCCAGTAGTTTCGCTAGCGGGATGTACGAGCAGTACTTC | TRBV19 | TRBD2 | 14 | . | TRBJ2-7
CATNSGGGTGELFF | TGTGCCACCAACAGCGGGGGCGGGACCGGGGAGCTGTTTTTT | TRBV24-1 | TRBD2 | 14 | . | TRBJ2-2
CASSRDSHRDEKLFF | TGTGCCAGCAGTCGGGACAGTCATCGTGATGAAAAACTGTTTTTT | TRBV2 | TRBD1 | 15 | . | TRBJ1-4
CASGASGGGQPQHF | TGTGCTAGTGGTGCCTCGGGGGGAGGTCAGCCCCAGCATTTT | TRBV12-5 | . | 14 | . | TRBJ1-5
CASSLPMSGNTGELFF | TGTGCCAGCAGCCTCCCTATGTCCGGGAACACCGGGGAGCTGTTTTTT | TRBV5-4 | . | 16 | . | TRBJ2-2
CASSRGAWDTQYF | TGTGCCAGCAGCCGGGGGGCTTGGGATACGCAGTATTTT | TRBV5-6 | . | 13 | . | TRBJ2-3
CASSGGLAVRYNEQFF | TGCGCCAGCAGCGGGGGACTAGCGGTGCGTTACAATGAGCAGTTCTTC | TRBV5-1 | TRBD2 | 16 | . | TRBJ2-1
CASSIQDRGFSPLHF | TGTGCCAGCTCGATCCAGGACAGGGGTTTTTCACCCCTCCACTTT | TRBV6-5 | TRBD1 | 15 | once | TRBJ1-6
CATSDSTRASAYGYTF | TGTGCCACCAGTGACTCCACGAGGGCAAGCGCCTATGGCTACACCTTC | TRBV24-1 | . | 16 | . | TRBJ1-2
CAISEFNSQVSGDDEQFF | TGTGCCATCAGTGAGTTTAACTCCCAGGTAAGCGGCGACGATGAGCAGTTCTTC | TRBV10-3 | . | 18 | . | TRBJ2-1
CAWSVRDTQYF | TGTGCCTGGAGTGTCAGAGATACGCAGTATTTT | TRBV30 | . | 11 | once | TRBJ2-3
CSASAAEQYF | TGCAGCGCCTCAGCGGCCGAGCAGTACTTC | TRBV29-1 | . | 10 | . | TRBJ2-7
CASSTGGRGYTF | TGTGCCAGCAGTACAGGGGGCAGGGGCTACACCTTC | TRBV12-3/TRBV12-4 | TRBD1 | 12 | . | TRBJ1-2